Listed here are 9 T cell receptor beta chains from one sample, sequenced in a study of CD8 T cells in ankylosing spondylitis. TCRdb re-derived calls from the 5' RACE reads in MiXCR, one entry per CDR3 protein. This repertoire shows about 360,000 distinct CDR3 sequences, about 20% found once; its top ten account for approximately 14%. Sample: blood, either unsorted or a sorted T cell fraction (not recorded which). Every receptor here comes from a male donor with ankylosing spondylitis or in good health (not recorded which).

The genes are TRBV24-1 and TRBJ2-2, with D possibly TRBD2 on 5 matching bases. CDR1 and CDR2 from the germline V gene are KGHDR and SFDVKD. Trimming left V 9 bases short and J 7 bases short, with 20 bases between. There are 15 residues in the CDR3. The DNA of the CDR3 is TGTGCCACCGGCCCCCTGGACTTTACGGACGGGGAGCTGTTTTTT. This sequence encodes CATGPLDFTDGELFF.

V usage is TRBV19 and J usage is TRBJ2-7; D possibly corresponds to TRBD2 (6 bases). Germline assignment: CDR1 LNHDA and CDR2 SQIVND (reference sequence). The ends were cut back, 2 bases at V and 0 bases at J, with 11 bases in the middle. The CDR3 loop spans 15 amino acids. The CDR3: CASSILAASSYEQYF. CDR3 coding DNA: TGTGCCAGTAGTATATTAGCGGCCAGCTCCTACGAGCAGTACTTC.

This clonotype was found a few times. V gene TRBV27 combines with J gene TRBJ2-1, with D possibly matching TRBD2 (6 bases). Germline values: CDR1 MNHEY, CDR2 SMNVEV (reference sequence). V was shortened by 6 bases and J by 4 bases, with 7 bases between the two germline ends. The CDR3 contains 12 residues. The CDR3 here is CASRAGYNEQFF. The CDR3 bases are TGTGCCAGCAGGGCGGGGTACAATGAGCAGTTCTTC.

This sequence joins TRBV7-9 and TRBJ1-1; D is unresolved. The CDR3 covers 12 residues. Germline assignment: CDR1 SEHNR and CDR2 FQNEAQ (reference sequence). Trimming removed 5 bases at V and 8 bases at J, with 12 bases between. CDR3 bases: TGTGCCAGCAGCCCTATCCGGGGAGAAGCTTTCTTT. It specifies CASSPIRGEAFF.

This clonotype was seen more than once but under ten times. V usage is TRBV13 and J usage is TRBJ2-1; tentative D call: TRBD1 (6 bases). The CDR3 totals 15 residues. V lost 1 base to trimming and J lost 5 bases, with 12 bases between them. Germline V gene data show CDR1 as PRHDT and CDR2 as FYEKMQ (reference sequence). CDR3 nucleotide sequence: TGTGCCAGCAGCTTAGAGGGGGACACCGACAATGAGCAGTTCTTC. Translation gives CASSLEGDTDNEQFF. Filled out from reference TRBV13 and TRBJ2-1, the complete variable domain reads AAGVIQSPRHLIKEKRETATLKCYPIPRHDTVYWYQQGPGQDPQFLISFYEKMQSDKGSIPDRFSAQQFSDYHSELNMSSLELGDSALYFCASSLEGDTDNEQFFGPGTRLTVL.

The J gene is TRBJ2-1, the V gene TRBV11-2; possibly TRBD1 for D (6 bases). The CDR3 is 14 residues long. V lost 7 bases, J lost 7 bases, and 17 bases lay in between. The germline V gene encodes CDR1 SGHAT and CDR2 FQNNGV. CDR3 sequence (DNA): TGTGCCAGCACGCTGACGGGACAAACGAATGAGCAGTTCTTC. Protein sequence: CASTLTGQTNEQFF.

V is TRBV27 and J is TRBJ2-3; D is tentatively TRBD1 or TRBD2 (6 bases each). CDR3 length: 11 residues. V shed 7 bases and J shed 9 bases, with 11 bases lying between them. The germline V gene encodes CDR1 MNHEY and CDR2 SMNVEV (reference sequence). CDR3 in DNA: TGTGCCAGCACTGGGGGGCGGACGCAGTATTTT. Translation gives CASTGGRTQYF.

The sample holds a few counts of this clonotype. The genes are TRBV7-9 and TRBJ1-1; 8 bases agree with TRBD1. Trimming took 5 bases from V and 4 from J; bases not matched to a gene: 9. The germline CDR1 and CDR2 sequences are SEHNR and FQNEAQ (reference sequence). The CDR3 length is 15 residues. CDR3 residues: CASSEGQAPSTEAFF. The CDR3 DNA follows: TGTGCCAGCAGCGAGGGACAGGCTCCGAGCACTGAAGCTTTCTTT.

The CDR3 DNA reads as TGTGCCAGCAGCCAAGTCGGACTAGCGGGGGGGCCCTCGACAGATACGCAGTATTTT. As protein: CASSQVGLAGGPSTDTQYF. The chain couples TRBV3-1 to TRBJ2-3; 15 bases match TRBD2. The CDR3 extends over 19 amino acids. With V trimmed by 1 base and J by 3 bases, 8 bases remained unmatched. The germline gives CDR1 LGHDT, CDR2 YNNKEL (reference sequence).